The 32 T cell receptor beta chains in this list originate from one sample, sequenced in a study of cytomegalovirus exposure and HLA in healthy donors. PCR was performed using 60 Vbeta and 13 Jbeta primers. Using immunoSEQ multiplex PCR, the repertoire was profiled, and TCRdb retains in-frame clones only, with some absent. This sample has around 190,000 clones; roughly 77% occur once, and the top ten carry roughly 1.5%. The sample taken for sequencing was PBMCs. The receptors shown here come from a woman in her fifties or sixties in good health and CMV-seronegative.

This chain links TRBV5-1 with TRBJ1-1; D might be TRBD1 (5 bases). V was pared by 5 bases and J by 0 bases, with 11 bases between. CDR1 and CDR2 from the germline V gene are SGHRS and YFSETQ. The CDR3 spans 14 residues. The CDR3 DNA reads TGCGCCAGCAGGGCAGGGAACATGAACACTGAAGCTTTCTTT. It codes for CASRAGNMNTEAFF.

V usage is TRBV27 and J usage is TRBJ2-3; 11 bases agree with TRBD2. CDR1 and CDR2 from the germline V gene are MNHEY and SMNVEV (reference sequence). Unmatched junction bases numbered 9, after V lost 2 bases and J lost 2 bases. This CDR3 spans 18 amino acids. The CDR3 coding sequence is TGTGCCAGCAGTTTACCTACCGGACTAGCGGGTAACACAGATACGCAGTATTTT. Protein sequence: CASSLPTGLAGNTDTQYF.

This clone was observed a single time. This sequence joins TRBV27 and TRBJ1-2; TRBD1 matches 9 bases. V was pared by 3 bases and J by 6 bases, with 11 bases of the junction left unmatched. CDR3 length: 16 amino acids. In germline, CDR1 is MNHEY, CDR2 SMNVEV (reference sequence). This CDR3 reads CASSLGTGTGIDGYTF. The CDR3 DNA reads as TGTGCCAGCAGTTTGGGTACCGGGACAGGGATCGATGGCTACACCTTC.

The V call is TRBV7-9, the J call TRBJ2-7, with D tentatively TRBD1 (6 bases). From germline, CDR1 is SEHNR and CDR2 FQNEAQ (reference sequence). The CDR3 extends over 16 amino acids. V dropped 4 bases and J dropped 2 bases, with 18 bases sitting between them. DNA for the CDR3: TGTGCCAGCAGCTCAACCCGGGACAAGGCCCCCTACGAGCAGTACTTC. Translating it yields CASSSTRDKAPYEQYF.

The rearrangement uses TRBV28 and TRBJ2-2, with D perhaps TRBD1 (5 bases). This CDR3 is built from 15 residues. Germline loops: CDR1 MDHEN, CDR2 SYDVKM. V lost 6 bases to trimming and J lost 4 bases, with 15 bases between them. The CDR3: CASSLSAGSTGELFF. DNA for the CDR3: TGTGCCAGCAGCCTATCCGCAGGGTCCACCGGGGAGCTGTTTTTT.

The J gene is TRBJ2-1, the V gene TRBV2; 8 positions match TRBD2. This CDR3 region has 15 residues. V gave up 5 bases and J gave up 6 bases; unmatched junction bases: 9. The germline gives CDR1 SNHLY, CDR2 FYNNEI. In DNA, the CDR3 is TGTGCCAGCAGTATACGAGGACTAGCCGTCAATGAGCAGTTCTTC. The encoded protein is CASSIRGLAVNEQFF.

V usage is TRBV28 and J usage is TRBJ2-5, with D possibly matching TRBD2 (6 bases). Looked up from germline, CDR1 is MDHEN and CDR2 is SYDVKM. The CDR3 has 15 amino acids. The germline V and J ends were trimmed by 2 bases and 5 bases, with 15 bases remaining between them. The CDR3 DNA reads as TGTGCCAGCAGTTTAGTTGGGGGGTTGCGGGAGACCCAGTACTTC. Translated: CASSLVGGLRETQYF.

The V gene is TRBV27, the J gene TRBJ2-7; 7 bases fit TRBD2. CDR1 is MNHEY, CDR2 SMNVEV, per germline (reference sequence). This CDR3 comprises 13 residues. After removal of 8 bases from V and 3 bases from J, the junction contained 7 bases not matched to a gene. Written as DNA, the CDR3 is TGTGCCAGCCGTCCGGGACTACACTACGAGCAGTACTTC. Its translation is CASRPGLHYEQYF.

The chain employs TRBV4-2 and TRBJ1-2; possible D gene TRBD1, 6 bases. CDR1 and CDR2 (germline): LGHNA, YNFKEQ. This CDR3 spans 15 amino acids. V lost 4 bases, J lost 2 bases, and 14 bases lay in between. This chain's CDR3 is CASSPTGDTNYGYTF. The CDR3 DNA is TGTGCCAGCAGCCCGACAGGCGATACCAACTATGGCTACACCTTC.

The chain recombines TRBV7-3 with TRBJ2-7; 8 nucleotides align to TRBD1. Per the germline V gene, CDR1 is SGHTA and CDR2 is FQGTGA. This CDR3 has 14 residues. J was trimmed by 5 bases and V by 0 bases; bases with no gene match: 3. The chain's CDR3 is CASSLTRTGNEQYF. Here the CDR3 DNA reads TGTGCCAGCAGCTTAACCCGGACAGGGAACGAGCAGTACTTC.

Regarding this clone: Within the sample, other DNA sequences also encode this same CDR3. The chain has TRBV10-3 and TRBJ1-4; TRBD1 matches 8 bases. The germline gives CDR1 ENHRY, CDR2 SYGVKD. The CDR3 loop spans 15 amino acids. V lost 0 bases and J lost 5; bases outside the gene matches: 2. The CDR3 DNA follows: TGTGCCATCAGTGAGTCGACAGGGGTAAATGAAAAACTGTTTTTT. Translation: CAISESTGVNEKLFF.

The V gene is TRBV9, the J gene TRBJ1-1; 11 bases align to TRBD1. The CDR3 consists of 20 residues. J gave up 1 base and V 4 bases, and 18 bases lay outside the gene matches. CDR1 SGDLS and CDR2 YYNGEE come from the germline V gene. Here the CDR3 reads CASSITNQTGTGGGNTEAFF. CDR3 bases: TGTGCCAGCAGCATAACAAACCAGACCGGGACAGGGGGAGGGAACACTGAAGCTTTCTTT.

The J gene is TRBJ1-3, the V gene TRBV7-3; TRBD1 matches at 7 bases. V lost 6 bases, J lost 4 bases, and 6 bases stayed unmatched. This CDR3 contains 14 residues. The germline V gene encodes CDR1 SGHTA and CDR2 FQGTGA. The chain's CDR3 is CASSRQGPGNTIYF. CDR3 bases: TGTGCCAGCAGTCGACAGGGTCCGGGAAACACCATATATTTT.

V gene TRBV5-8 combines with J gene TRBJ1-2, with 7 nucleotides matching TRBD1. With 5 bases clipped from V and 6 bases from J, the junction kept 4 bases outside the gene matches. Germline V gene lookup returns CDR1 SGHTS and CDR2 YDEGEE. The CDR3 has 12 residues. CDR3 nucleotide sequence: TGTGCCAGCAGGAACGACAGGGATGGCTACACCTTC. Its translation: CASRNDRDGYTF.

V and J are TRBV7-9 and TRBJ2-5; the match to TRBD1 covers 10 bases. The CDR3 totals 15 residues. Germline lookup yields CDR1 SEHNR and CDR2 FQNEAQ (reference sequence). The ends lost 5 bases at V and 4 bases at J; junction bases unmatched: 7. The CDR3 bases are TGTGCCAGCAGCCCCGGGACAGGGGTGGGAGAGACCCAGTACTTC. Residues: CASSPGTGVGETQYF.

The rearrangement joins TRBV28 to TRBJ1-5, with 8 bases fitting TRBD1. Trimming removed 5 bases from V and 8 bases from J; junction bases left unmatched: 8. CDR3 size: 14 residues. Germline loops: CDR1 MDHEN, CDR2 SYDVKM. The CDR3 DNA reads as TGTGCCAGCAGTCCAAAGGACAGGGCTAAGCCCCAGCATTTT. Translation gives CASSPKDRAKPQHF.

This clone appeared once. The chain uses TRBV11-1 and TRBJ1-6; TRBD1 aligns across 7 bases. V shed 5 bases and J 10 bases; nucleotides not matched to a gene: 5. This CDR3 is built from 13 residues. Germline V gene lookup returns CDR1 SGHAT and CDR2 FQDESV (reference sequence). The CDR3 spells CASSGQGGSPLHF. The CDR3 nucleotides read TGTGCCAGCAGCGGGCAGGGGGGATCACCCCTCCACTTT.

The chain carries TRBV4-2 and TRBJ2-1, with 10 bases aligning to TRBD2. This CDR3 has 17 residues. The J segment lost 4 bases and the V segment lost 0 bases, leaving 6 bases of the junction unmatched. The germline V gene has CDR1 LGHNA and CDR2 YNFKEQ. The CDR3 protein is CASSQESRAGGYNEQFF. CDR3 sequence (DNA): TGTGCCAGCAGCCAAGAGTCCAGAGCGGGAGGGTACAATGAGCAGTTCTTC.

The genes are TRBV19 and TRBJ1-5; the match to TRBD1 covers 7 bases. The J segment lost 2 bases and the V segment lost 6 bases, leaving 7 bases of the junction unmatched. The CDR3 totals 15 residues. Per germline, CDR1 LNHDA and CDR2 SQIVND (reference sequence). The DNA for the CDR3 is TGTGCCAGTAGAACCACCGGGACAGGCAATCAGCCCCAGCATTTT. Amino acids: CASRTTGTGNQPQHF.

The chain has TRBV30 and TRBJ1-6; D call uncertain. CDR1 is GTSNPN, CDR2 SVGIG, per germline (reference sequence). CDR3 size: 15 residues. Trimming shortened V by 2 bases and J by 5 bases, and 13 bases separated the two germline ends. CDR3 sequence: CAWSPPGPHNSPLHF. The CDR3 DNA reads TGTGCCTGGAGTCCACCCGGTCCCCATAATTCACCCCTCCACTTT.

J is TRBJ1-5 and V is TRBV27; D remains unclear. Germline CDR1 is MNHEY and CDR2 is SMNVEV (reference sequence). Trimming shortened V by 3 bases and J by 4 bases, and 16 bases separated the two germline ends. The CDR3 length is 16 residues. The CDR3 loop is CASSFTNPGMNQPQHF. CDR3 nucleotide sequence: TGTGCCAGCAGTTTCACCAACCCGGGGATGAATCAGCCCCAGCATTTT.

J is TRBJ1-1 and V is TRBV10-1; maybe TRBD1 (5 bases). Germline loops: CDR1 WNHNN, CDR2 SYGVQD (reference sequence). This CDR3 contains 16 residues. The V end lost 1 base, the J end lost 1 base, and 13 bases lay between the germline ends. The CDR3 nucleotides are TGCGCCAGCAGTGAGTACTGCACAGGAACGAACACTGAAGCTTTCTTT. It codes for CASSEYCTGTNTEAFF.

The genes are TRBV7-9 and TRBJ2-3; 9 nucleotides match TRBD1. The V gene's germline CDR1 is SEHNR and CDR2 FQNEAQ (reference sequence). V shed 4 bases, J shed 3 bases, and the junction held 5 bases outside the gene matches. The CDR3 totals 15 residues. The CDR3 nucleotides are TGTGCCAGCAGCTCCCAGACAGGGGGGACAGATACGCAGTATTTT. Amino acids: CASSSQTGGTDTQYF.

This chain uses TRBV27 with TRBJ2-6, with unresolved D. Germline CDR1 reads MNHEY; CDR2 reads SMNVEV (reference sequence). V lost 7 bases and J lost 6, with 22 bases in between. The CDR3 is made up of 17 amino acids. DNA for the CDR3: TGTGCCAGCAAAAAATTTACCATTGCTCTGGCGGCCAACGTCCTGACTTTC. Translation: CASKKFTIALAANVLTF.

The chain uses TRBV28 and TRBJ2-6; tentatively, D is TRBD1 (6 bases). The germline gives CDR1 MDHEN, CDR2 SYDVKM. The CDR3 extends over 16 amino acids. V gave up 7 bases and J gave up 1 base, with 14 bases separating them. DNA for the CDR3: TGTGCCAGCAAAGGACAGTTTTTATCTGGGGCCAACGTCCTGACTTTC. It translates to CASKGQFLSGANVLTF.

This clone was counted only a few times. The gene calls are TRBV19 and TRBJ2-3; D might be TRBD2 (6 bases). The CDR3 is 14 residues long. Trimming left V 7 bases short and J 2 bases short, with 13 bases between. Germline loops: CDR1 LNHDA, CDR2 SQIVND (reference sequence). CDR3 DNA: TGTGCCAGTACCTCCGGGACTTACACAGATACGCAGTATTTT. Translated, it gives CASTSGTYTDTQYF. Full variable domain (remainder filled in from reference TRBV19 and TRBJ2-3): DGGITQSPKYLFRKEGQNVTLSCEQNLNHDAMYWYRQDPGQGLRLIYYSQIVNDFQKGDIAEGYSVSREKKESFPLTVTSAQKNPTAFYLCASTSGTYTDTQYFGPGTRLTVL.

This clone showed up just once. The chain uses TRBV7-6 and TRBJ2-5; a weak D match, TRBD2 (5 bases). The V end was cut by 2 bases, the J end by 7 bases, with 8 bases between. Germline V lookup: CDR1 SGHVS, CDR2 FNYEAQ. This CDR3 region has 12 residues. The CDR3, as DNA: TGTGCCAGCAGCTTACAAGGAGGGACCCAGTACTTC. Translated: CASSLQGGTQYF.

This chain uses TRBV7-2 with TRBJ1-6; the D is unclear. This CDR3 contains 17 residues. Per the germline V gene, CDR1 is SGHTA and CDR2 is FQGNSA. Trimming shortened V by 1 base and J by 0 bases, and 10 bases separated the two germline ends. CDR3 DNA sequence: TGTGCCAGCAGCTTAGGGGCCAAGAGCTCCTATAATTCACCCCTCCACTTT. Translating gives CASSLGAKSSYNSPLHF.

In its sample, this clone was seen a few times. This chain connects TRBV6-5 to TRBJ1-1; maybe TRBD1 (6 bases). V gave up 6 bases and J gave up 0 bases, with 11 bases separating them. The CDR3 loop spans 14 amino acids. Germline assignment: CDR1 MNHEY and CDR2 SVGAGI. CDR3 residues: CASSLGTLNTEAFF. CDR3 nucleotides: TGTGCCAGCAGCCTCGGGACATTGAACACTGAAGCTTTCTTT.

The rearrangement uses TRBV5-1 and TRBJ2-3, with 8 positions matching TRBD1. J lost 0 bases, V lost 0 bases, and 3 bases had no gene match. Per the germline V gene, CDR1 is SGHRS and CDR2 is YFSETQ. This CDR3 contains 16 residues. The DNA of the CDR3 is TGCGCCAGCAGCTTGGCCGGGACAGGTAGCACAGATACGCAGTATTTT. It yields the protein CASSLAGTGSTDTQYF.

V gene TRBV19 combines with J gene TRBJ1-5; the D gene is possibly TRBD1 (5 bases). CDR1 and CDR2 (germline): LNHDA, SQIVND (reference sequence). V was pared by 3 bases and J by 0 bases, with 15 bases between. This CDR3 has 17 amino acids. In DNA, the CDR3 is TGTGCCAGTAGTATTGGGGGGATGGGGTATAGCAATCAGCCCCAGCATTTT. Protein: CASSIGGMGYSNQPQHF.

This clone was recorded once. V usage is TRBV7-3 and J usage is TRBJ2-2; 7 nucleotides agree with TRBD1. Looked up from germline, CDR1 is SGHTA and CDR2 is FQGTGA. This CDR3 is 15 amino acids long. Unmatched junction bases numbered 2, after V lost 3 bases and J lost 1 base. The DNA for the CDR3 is TGTGCCAGCAGCTTCGGGACAGTGAACACCGGGGAGCTGTTTTTT. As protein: CASSFGTVNTGELFF. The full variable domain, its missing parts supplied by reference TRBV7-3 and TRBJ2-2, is GAGVSQTPSNKVTEKGKYVELRCDPISGHTALYWYRQSLGQGPEFLIYFQGTGAADDSGLPNDRFFAVRPEGSVSTLKIQRTERGDSAVYLCASSFGTVNTGELFFGEGSRLTVL.